The T cell receptor (beta chain) described here comes from a study of shared T cell receptors in the human thymus. The germline V gene has CDR1 SEHNR and CDR2 FQNEAQ (reference sequence). This CDR3 spans 15 amino acids. V was clipped by 7 bases and J by 3 bases; unmatched bases: 9. The data were produced by immunoSEQ multiplex PCR, yet TCRdb's version contains in-frame clones alone and is incomplete. The sample shows 450,000 to 650,000 clones, around 82% of them seen only once. This sample also appeared in a second study, on human thymus T cells. That report notes: In corrective heart surgery, resections were taken, and these provided the thymus tissue. Apparent skewing of V and J gene usage characterized both thymic and blood repertoires. Related studies found that unrelated individuals share highly overlapping thymic repertoires.

The sequenced sample consisted of thymocytes. The source is a boy under three years old with a congenital heart defect. This chain uses TRBV7-9 with TRBJ2-1; 7 bases are a match to TRBD2. CDR3 in DNA: TGTGCCAGCATTCCGAGGAGCGGGGACTACAATGAGCAGTTCTTC. Translation gives CASIPRSGDYNEQFF.